One and the same sample provided the 2 T cell receptor beta chains below, sequenced in a study of OX40 agonist ivuxolimab in advanced cancers. Using immunoSEQ multiplex PCR, the repertoire was profiled, and TCRdb retains in-frame clones only, with some absent. The sample yields about 69,000 clones, 90% seen once. This material consisted of CD4+ or CD8+ T cells sorted from blood, taken in a trial of the OX40 agonist ivuxolimab. The receptors stem from an adult with an advanced solid tumor such as melanoma, head and neck, liver or kidney cancer.

The chain is built from TRBV20-1 and TRBJ2-7, with unresolved D. CDR1 and CDR2 (germline): DFQATT, SNEGSKA (reference sequence). Trimming shortened V by 2 bases and J by 3 bases, and 5 bases separated the two germline ends. The CDR3 is 11 residues long. DNA for the CDR3: TGCAGTGCTAGAATCAGCTACGAGCAGTACTTC. This gives the protein CSARISYEQYF.

J is TRBJ2-1 and V is TRBV6-5; no clear D. This CDR3 has 15 residues. Trimming removed 7 bases from V and 1 base from J, with 14 bases in between. Per the germline V gene, CDR1 is MNHEY and CDR2 is SVGAGI. The CDR3 loop is CASTNTLGSYNEQFF. The CDR3, as DNA: TGTGCCAGCACCAATACGTTGGGGTCCTACAATGAGCAGTTCTTC.